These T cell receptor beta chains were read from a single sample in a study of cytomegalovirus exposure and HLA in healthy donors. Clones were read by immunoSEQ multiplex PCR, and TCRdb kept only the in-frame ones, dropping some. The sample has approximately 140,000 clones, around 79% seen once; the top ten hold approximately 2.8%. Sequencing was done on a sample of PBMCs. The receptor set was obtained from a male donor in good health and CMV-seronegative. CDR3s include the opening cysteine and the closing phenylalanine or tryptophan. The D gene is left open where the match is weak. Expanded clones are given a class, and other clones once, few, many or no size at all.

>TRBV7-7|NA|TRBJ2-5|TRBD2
TGTGCTAGCAGCTTAGGGAGGGGAGAGACCCAGTACTTC
CASSLGRGETQYF
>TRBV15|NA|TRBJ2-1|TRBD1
TGTGCCACCAGCAGAGTCGGGACAGGTGAGCAGTTCTTC
CATSRVGTGEQFF
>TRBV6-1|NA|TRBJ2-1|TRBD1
TGTGCCAGCAGTGAAGCGCGACAGGGTTTCGATGAGCAGTTCTTC
CASSEARQGFDEQFF
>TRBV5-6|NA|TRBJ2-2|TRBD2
TGTGCCAGCAGCAATGGACTAGCGGGAGGAGCGAACACCGGGGAGCTGTTTTTT
CASSNGLAGGANTGELFF
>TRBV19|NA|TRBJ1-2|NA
TGTGCCACCTCCGACCAGGGTACCTATGGCTACACCTTC
CATSDQGTYGYTF
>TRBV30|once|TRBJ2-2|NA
TGTGCCTGGACAACCCAGCAGGGAAATTTTCCCGGGGAGCTGTTTTTT
CAWTTQQGNFPGELFF
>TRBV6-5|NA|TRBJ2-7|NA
TGTGCCAGCAGTTACGGGGCGACCTACGAGCAGTACTTC
CASSYGATYEQYF
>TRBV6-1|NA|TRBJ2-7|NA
TGTGCCAGCAGTTCGGGACACCCGACGGAGCAGTACTTC
CASSSGHPTEQYF
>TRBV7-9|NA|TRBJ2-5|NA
TGTGCCAGCAGCTTTTCCCGGCAGGGGATGTACTTC
CASSFSRQGMYF
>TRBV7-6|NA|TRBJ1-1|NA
TGTGCCAGCAAGACGTCGAGCGGGACTGAAGCTTTCTTT
CASKTSSGTEAFF
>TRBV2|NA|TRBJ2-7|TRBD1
TGTGCCAGCAGTGGGGGGACAGGGGGCTACGAGCAGTACTTC
CASSGGTGGYEQYF
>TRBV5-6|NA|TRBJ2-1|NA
TGTGCCAGCAGACACGCGGGTGAGCAGTTCTTC
CASRHAGEQFF
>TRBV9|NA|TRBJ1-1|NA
TGTGCCAGCAGCGTAGACAGCAACACTGAAGCTTTCTTT
CASSVDSNTEAFF
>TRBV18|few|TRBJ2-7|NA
TGTGCCAGCTCACCCTCCGGGGGTTCCTACGAGCAGTACTTC
CASSPSGGSYEQYF
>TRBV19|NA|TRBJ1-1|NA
TGTGCCAGTAGTATGAGGTCGGCCAGGGTGGCAAAGATCCGAGCTTTCTTT
CASSMRSARVAKIRAFF
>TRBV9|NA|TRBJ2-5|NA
TGTGCCAGCAGCGTCGGGACTTATCAAGAGACCCAGTACTTC
CASSVGTYQETQYF
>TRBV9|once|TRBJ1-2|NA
TGTGCCAGCAGCGTGACGGGTGATCGAGATAACTATGGCTACACCTTC
CASSVTGDRDNYGYTF
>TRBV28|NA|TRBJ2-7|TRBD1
TGTGCCAGCTCTTTAGGGGGCGGCTACGAGCAGTACTTC
CASSLGGGYEQYF
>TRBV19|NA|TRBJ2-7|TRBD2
TGTGCCAGTAGTATCGGACTAGGTCCCTACGAGCAGTACTTC
CASSIGLGPYEQYF
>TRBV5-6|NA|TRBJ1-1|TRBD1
TGTGCCAGCAGTTTGCCGGGACAGATGAACACTGAAGCTTTCTTT
CASSLPGQMNTEAFF
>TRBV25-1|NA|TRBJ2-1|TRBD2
TGTGCCAGCAGTCCCGGACTAGCCGGTTCTACTGAGCAGTTCTTC
CASSPGLAGSTEQFF
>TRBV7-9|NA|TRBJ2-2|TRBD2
TGTGCCAGCAGCATCCTAGCGGGAGGGTTCACCGGGGAGCTGTTTTTT
CASSILAGGFTGELFF
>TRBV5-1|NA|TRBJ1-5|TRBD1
TGCGCCAGCAGCACAGGACAGGGAGGTCAGCCCCAGCATTTT
CASSTGQGGQPQHF
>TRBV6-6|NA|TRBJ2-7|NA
TGTGCCAGCAGTTTAGAAGTCTACGACGAGCAGTACTTC
CASSLEVYDEQYF
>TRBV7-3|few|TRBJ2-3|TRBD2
TGTGCCAGCAGCGCCAGCGGGGGTTCGAGGGATACGCAGTATTTT
CASSASGGSRDTQYF
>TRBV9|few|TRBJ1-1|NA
TGTGCCAGCAGCGTAGGGCACACTGAAGCTTTCTTT
CASSVGHTEAFF